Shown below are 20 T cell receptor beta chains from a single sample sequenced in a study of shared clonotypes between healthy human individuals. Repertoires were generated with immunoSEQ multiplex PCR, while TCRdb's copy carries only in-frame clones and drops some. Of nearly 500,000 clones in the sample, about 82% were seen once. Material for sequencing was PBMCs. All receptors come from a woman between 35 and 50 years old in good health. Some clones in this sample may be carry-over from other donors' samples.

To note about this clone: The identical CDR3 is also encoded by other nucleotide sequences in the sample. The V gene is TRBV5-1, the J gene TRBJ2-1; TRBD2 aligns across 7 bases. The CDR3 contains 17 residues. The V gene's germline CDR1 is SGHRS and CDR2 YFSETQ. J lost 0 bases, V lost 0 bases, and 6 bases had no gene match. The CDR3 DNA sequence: TGCGCCAGCAGCTTGGAGGCTAGCGGCTCCTCCTACAATGAGCAGTTCTTC. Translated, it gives CASSLEASGSSYNEQFF.

The CDR3 coding sequence is TGTGCCAGCAGCTGGAGGGACAGGGGGATGTATGAGCAGTTCTTC. Protein: CASSWRDRGMYEQFF. The chain links TRBV5-6 to TRBJ2-1; 11 nucleotides line up with TRBD1. J lost 8 bases, V lost 3 bases, and 7 bases had no gene match. This CDR3 contains 15 residues. CDR1 is SGHDT, CDR2 YYEEEE, per germline.

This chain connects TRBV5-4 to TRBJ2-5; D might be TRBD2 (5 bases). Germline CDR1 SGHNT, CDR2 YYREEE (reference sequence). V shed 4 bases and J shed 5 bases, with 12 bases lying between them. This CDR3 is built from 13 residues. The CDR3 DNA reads TGTGCCAGCAGCCAACCCACGGGGGAGACCCAGTACTTC. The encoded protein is CASSQPTGETQYF.

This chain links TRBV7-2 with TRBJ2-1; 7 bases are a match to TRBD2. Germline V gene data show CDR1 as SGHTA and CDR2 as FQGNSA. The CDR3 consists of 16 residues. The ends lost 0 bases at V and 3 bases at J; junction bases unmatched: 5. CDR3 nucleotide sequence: TGTGCCAGCAGCTTAGCGCCAGGCGGGGGCTACAATGAGCAGTTCTTC. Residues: CASSLAPGGGYNEQFF.

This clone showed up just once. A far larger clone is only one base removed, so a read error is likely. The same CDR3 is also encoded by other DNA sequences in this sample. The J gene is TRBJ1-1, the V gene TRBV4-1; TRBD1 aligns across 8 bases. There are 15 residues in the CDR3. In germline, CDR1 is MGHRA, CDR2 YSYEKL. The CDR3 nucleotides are TGCGCCAGTAGCCAAGAGGTGACAGGGGACACTGAAGCTTTCTTT. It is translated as CASSQEVTGDTEAFF.

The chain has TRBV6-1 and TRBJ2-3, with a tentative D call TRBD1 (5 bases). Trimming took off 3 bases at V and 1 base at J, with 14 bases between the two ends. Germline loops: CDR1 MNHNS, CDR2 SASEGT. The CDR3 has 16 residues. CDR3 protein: CASSEGLGRGTDTQYF. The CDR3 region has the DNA TGTGCCAGCAGTGAGGGATTGGGCAGGGGCACAGATACGCAGTATTTT.

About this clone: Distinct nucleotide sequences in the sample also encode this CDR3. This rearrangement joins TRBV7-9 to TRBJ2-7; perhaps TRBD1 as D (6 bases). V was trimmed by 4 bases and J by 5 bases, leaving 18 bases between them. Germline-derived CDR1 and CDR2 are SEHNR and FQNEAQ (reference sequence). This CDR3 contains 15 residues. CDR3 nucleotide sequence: TGTGCCAGCAGCTCTCCATCAGTGGGGGCCGACGAGCAGTACTTC. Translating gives CASSSPSVGADEQYF.

CDR3 sequence (DNA): TGTGCCAGCGGGTCCGCCTTAGATGGCTACACCTTC. It yields the protein CASGSALDGYTF. This chain links TRBV6-5 with TRBJ1-2; D not resolved. The CDR3 is 12 residues long. Between the trimmed V and J ends, which lost 8 bases and 6 bases, there was a span of 13 bases. Germline assignment: CDR1 MNHEY and CDR2 SVGAGI.

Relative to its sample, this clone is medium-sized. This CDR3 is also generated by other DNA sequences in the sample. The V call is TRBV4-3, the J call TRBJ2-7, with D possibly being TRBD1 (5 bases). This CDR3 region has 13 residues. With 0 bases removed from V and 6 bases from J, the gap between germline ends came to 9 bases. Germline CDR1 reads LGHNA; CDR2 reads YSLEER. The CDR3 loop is CASSQDWGVEQYF. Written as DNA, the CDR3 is TGCGCCAGCAGCCAAGATTGGGGCGTCGAGCAGTACTTC.

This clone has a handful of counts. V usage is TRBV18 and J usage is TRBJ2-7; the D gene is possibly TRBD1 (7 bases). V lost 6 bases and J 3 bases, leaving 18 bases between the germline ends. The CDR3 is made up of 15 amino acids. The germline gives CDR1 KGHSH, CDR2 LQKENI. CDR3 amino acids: CASSPKGQGGYEQYF. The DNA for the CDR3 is TGTGCCAGCTCCCCTAAGGGGCAGGGGGGCTACGAGCAGTACTTC.

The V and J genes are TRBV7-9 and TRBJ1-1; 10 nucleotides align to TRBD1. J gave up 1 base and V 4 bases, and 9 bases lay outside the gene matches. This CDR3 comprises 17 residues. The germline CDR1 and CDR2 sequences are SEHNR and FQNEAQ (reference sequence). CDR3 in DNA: TGTGCCAGCAGCTCACCTCCGGGACAGGGGAAGAACACTGAAGCTTTCTTT. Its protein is CASSSPPGQGKNTEAFF.

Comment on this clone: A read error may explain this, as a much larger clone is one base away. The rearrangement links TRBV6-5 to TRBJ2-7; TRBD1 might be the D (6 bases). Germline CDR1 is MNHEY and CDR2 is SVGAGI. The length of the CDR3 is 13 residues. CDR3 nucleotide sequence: TGTGCCCGCAGGCAGGCAGGGGTCCACGAGCAGTACTTC. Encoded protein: CARRQAGVHEQYF.

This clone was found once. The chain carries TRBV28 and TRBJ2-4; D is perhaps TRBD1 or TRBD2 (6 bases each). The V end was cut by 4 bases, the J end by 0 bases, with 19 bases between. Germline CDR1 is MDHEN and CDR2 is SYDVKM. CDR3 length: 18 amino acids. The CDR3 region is CASSSTPEGGLAKNIQYF. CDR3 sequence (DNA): TGTGCCAGCAGTTCGACCCCAGAGGGGGGCTTAGCCAAAAACATTCAGTACTTC.

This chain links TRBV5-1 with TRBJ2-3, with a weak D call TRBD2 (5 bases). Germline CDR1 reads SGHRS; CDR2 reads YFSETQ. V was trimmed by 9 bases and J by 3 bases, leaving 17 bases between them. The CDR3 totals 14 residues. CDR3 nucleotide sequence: TGCGCCACCGAACCCGGGGATAGGACAGATACGCAGTATTTT. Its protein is CATEPGDRTDTQYF.

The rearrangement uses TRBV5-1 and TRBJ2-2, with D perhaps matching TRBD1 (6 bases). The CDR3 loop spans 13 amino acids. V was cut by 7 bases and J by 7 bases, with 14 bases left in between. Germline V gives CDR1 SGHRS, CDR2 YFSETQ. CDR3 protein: CASRPGVGGELFF. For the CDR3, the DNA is TGCGCCAGCCGTCCAGGGGTTGGCGGGGAGCTGTTTTTT.

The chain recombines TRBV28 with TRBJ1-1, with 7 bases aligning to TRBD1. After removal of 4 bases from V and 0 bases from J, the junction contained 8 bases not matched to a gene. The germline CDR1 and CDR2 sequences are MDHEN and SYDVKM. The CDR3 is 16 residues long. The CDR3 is CASSSDRDNMNTEAFF. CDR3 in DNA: TGTGCCAGCAGTTCCGACAGGGACAACATGAACACTGAAGCTTTCTTT.

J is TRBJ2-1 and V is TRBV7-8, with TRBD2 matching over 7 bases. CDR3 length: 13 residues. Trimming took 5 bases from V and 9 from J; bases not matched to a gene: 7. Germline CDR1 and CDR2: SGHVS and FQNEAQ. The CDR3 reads CASSVAGEGEQFF. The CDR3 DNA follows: TGTGCCAGCAGCGTGGCGGGAGAGGGTGAGCAGTTCTTC.

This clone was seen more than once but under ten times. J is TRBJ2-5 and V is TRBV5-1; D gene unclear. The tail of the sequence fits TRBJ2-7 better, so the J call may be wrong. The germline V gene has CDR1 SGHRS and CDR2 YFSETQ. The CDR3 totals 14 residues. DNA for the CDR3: TGCGCCAGCAGCCTGGTACACGGTATCGGCGAGCAGTACTTC. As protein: CASSLVHGIGEQYF.

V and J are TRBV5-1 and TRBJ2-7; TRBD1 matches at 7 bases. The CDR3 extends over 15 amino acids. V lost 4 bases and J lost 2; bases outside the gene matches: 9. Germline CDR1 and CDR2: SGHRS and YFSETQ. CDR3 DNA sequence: TGCGCCAGCAGCCGGCAGGGGGTTGAAACCTACGAGCAGTACTTC. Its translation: CASSRQGVETYEQYF.

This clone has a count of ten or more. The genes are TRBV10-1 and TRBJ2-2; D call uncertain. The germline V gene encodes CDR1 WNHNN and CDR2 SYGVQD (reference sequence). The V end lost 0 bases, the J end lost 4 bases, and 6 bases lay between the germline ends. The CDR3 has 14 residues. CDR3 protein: CASSESSPTGELFF. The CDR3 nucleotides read TGCGCCAGCAGTGAGTCGAGTCCCACCGGGGAGCTGTTTTTT.